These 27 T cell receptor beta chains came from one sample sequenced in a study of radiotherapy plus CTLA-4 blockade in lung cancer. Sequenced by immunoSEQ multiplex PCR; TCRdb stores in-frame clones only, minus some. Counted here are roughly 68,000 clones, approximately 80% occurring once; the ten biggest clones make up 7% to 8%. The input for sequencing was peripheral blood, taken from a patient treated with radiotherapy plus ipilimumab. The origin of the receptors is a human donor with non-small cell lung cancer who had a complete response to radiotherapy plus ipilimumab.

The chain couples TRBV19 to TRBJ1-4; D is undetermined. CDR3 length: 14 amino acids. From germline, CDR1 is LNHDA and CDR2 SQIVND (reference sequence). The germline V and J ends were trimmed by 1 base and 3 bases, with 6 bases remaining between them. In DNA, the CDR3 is TGTGCCAGTAGTATAGGGGCGGCTAATGAAAAACTGTTTTTT. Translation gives CASSIGAANEKLFF.

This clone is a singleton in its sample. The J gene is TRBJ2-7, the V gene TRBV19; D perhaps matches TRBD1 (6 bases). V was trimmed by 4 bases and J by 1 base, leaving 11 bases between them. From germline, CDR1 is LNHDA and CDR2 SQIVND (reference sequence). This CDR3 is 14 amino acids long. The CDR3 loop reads CASSTPGQSYEQYF. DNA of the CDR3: TGTGCCAGTAGTACGCCGGGACAATCCTACGAGCAGTACTTC.

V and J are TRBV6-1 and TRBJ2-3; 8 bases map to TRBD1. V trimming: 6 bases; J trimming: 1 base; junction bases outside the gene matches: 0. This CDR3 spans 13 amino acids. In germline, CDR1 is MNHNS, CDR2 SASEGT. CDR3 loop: CASRTGGTDTQYF. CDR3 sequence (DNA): TGTGCCAGCAGGACAGGGGGCACAGATACGCAGTATTTT.

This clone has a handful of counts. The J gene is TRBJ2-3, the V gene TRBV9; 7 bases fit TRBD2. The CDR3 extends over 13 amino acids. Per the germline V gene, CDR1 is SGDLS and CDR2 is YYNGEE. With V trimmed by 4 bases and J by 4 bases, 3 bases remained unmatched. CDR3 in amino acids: CASSFSGSDTQYF. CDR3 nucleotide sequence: TGTGCCAGCAGCTTTAGCGGGTCAGATACGCAGTATTTT.

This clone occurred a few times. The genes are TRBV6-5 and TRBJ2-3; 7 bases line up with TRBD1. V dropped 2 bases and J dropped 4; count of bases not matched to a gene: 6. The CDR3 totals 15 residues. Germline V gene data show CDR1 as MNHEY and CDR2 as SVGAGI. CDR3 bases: TGTGCCAGCAGTTACGGTGTTGGACAGGCAGATACGCAGTATTTT. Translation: CASSYGVGQADTQYF.

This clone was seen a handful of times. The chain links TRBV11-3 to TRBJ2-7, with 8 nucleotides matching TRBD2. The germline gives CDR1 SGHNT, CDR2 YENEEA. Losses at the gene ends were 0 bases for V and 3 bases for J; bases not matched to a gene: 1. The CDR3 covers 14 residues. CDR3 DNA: TGTGCCAGCAGCTTAGAACGGGGGGGCTACGAGCAGTACTTC. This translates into CASSLERGGYEQYF. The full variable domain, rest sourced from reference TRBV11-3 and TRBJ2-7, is EAGVVQSPRYKIIEKKQPVAFWCNPISGHNTLYWYLQNLGQGPELLIRYENEEAVDDSQLPKDRFSAERLKGVDSTLKIQPAELGDSAVYLCASSLERGGYEQYFGPGTRLTVT.

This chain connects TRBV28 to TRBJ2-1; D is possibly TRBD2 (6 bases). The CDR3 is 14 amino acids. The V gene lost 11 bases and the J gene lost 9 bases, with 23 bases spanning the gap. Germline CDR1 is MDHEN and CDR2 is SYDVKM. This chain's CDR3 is CAGSLGRPWGEQFF. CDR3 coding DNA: TGTGCCGGCTCACTGGGGAGGCCCTGGGGTGAGCAGTTCTTC. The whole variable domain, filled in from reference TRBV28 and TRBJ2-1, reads DVKVTQSSRYLVKRTGEKVFLECVQDMDHENMFWYRQDPGLGLRLIYFSYDVKMKEKGDIPEGYSVSREKKERFSLILESASTNQTSMYLCAGSLGRPWGEQFFGPGTRLTVL.

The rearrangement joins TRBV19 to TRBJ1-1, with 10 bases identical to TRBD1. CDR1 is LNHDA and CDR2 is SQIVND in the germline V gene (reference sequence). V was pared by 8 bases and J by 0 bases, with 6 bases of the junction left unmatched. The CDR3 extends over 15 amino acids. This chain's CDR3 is CASYDRGRVNTEAFF. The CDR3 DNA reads TGTGCCAGTTACGACAGGGGGCGGGTGAACACTGAAGCTTTCTTT. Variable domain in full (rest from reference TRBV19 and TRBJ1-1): DGGITQSPKYLFRKEGQNVTLSCEQNLNHDAMYWYRQDPGQGLRLIYYSQIVNDFQKGDIAEGYSVSREKKESFPLTVTSAQKNPTAFYLCASYDRGRVNTEAFFGQGTRLTVV.

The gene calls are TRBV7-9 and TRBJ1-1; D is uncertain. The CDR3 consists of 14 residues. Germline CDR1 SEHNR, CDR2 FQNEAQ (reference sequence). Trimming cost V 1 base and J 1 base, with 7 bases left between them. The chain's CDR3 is CASSLGVSNTEAFF. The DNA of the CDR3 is TGTGCCAGCAGCTTAGGGGTCTCGAACACTGAAGCTTTCTTT. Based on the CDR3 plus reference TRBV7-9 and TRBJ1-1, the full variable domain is DTGVSQNPRHKITKRGQNVTFRCDPISEHNRLYWYRQTLGQGPEFLTYFQNEAQLEKSRLLSDRFSAERPKGSFSTLEIQRTEQGDSAMYLCASSLGVSNTEAFFGQGTRLTVV.

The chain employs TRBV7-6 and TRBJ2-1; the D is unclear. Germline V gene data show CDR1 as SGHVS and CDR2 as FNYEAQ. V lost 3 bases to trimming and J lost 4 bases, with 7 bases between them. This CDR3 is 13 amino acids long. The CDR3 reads CASSLVGYNEQFF. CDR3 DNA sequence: TGTGCCAGCAGCTTGGTTGGTTACAATGAGCAGTTCTTC.

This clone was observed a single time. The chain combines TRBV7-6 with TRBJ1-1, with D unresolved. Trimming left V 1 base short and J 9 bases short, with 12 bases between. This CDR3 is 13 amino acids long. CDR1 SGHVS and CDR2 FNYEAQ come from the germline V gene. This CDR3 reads CASSLDPTVQAFF. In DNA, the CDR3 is TGTGCCAGCAGCTTAGACCCTACAGTCCAAGCTTTCTTT.

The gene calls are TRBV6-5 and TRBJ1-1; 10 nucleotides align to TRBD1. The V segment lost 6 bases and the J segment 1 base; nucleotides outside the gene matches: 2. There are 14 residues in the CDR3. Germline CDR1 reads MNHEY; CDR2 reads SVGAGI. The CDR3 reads CASRGTGENTEAFF. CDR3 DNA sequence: TGTGCCAGCAGGGGGACAGGGGAGAACACTGAAGCTTTCTTT.

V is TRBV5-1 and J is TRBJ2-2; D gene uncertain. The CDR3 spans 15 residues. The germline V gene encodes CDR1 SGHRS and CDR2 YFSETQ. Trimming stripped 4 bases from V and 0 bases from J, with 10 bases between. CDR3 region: CASSKDPANTGELFF. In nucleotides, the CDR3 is TGCGCCAGCAGCAAAGACCCAGCGAACACCGGGGAGCTGTTTTTT.

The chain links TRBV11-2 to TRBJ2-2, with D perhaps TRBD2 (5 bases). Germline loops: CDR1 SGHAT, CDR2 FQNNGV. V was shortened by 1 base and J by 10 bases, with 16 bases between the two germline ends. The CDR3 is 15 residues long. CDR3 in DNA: TGTGCCAGCAGCTTAGCGGCGGGTCCGGGTTTGGAGCTGTTTTTT. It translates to CASSLAAGPGLELFF.

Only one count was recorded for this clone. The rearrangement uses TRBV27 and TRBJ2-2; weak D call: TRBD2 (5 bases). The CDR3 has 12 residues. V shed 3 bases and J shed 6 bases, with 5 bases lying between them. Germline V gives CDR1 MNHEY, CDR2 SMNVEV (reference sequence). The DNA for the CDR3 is TGTGCCAGCAGTTTGAGGGCCGGGGAGCTGTTTTTT. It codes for CASSLRAGELFF.

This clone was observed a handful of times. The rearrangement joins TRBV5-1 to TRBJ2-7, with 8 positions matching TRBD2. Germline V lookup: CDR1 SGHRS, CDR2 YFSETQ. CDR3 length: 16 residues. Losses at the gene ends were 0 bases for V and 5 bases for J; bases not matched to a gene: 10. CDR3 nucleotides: TGCGCCAGCAGCTTGGCTTGGACTAGCTTGCGTCACGAGCAGTACTTC. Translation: CASSLAWTSLRHEQYF.

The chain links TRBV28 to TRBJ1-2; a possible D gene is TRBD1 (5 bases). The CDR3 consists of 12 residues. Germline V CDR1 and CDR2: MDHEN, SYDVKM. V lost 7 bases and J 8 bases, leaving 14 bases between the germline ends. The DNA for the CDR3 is TGTGCCAGCAAAGACAGTTTCTGGGGCTACACCTTC. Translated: CASKDSFWGYTF.

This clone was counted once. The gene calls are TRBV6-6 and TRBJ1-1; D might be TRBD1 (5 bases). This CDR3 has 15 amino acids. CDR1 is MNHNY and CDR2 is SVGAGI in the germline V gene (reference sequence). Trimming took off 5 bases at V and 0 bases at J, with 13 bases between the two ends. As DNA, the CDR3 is TGTGCCAGCAGTCCCGGGGGGGTAATGAACACTGAAGCTTTCTTT. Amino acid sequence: CASSPGGVMNTEAFF.

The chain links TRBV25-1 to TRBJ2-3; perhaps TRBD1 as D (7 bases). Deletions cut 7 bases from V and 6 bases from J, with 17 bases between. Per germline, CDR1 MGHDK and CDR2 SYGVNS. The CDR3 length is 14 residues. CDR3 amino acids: CASTGGTERDTQYF. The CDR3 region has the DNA TGTGCCAGCACTGGGGGGACAGAGAGGGATACGCAGTATTTT.

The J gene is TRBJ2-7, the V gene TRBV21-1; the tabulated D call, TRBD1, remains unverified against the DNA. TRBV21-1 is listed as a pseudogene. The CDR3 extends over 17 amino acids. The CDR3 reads CASSDPRQGGSSYEQYV. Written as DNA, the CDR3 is TGTGCCAGCAGCGATCCTCGACAGGGGGGCAGCTCCTACGAGCAGTACGTC.

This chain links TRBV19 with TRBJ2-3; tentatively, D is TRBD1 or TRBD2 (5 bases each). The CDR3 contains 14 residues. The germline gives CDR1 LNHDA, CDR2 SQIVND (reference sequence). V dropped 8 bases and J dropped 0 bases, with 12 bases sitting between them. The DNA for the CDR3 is TGTGCCAGTGCCCGGGGCCAGAGCACAGATACGCAGTATTTT. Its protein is CASARGQSTDTQYF. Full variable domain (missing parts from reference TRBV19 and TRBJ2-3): DGGITQSPKYLFRKEGQNVTLSCEQNLNHDAMYWYRQDPGQGLRLIYYSQIVNDFQKGDIAEGYSVSREKKESFPLTVTSAQKNPTAFYLCASARGQSTDTQYFGPGTRLTVL.

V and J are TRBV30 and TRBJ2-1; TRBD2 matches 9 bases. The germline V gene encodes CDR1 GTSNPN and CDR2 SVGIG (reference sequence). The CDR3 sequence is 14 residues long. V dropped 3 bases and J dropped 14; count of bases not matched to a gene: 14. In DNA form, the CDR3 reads TGTGCCTGGAGAGCCATGGCCGGTAGCGGGGGAGAGTTCTTC. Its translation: CAWRAMAGSGGEFF.

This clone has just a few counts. The CDR3 loop reads CASSLGRRTNEKLFF. The CDR3 region has the DNA TGTGCCAGCAGCTTAGGGCGCAGGACTAATGAAAAACTGTTTTTT. The chain recombines TRBV7-9 with TRBJ1-4; D uncertain. This CDR3 spans 15 amino acids. The V end was cut by 1 base, the J end by 2 bases, with 8 bases between. Germline V gene data show CDR1 as SEHNR and CDR2 as FQNEAQ (reference sequence).

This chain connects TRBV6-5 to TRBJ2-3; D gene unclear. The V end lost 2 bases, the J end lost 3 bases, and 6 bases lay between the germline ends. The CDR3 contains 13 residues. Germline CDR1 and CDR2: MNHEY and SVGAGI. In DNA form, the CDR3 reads TGTGCCAGCAGTTACCTCATAACAGATACGCAGTATTTT. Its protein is CASSYLITDTQYF.

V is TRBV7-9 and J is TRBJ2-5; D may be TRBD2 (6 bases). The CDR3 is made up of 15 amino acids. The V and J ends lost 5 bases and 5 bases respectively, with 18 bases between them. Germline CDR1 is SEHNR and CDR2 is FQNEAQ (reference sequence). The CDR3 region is CASSPRLGTRETQYF. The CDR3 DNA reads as TGTGCCAGCAGCCCTAGACTAGGGACTCGGGAGACCCAGTACTTC.

The CDR3 sequence is CASSAQGSNEKLFF. DNA for the CDR3: TGTGCCAGCAGCGCGCAGGGATCTAATGAAAAACTGTTTTTT. The J gene is TRBJ1-4, the V gene TRBV7-2; D is possibly TRBD1 (5 bases). From germline, CDR1 is SGHTA and CDR2 FQGNSA. Between the trimmed V and J ends, which lost 5 bases and 3 bases, there was a span of 10 bases. This CDR3 has 14 amino acids.

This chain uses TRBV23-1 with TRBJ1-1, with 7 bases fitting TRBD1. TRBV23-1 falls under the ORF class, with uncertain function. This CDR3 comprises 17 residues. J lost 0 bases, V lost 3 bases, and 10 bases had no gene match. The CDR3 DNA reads TGCGCCAGCAGTCAGCTACTAAGGGACAGCCTGAACACTGAAGCTTTCTTT. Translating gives CASSQLLRDSLNTEAFF.